This TCR beta chain was documented in a study of technical replicates of blood from a few donors. Clones were read by immunoSEQ multiplex PCR, and TCRdb kept only the in-frame ones, dropping some. Of some 94,000 clones listed, roughly 95% are singletons. The V and J ends lost 7 bases and 6 bases, in that order; junction bases with no gene match: 8. The CDR3 runs 15 residues. Germline V gene sequence: CDR1 SGHNT, CDR2 YENEEA. This clone was picked up one time. Sequences were obtained from T cells isolated from PBMCs. The V and J genes are TRBV11-3 and TRBJ2-7; 14 bases line up with TRBD2. The sequence was obtained from a human donor in good health. CDR3 region: CASTPGLAGEGEQYF. The DNA for the CDR3 is TGTGCCAGCACGCCGGGACTAGCGGGAGAGGGCGAGCAGTACTTC.